This TCR beta chain came from a study of T cells in Graves' hyperthyroidism and ophthalmopathy. General study findings and limits: In the blood, most expanded thyroid clonotypes above 0.001 appeared as well.

In its sample, this clonotype was seen many times. Its antigen remains unidentified. V shed 4 bases and J shed 2 bases, with 15 bases lying between them. CDR3 length: 15 residues. Germline CDR1 reads SGHKS; CDR2 reads YYEKEE (reference sequence). The source material, RNA transcripts, was used to amplify TCR beta CDR3 regions. HTBI primers drove first-round RT-PCR of the TCR CDR3. TCRdb itself ran the multiplex PCR reads through MiXCR, one entry per CDR3 protein. The data hold hundreds of thousands of distinct CDR3 sequences, with approximately 14% observed a single time. The specimen was blood. The receptor was isolated from a woman aged 18 to 35 with Graves' hyperthyroidism that later progressed to Graves' ophthalmopathy. The rearrangement links TRBV5-5 to TRBJ1-2; D is uncertain. CDR3 protein: CASSPWTAGNYGYTF. The CDR3 DNA reads as TGTGCCAGCAGCCCATGGACGGCGGGGAACTATGGCTACACCTTC.